The T cell receptor (beta chain) described here comes from a study of shared clonotypes between healthy human individuals. Donors included only healthy HIV-negative adults lacking recent acute infections or vaccinations. The protocol was immunoSEQ multiplex PCR, while the TCRdb copy is restricted to in-frame clones and leaves out a portion. Of some 1 million clones listed, 65% to 75% were seen once; the top ten hold about 1.5%. This clone occurred once. Its antigen is unidentified. Study-wide results and limits: Naive subsets generally exceeded memory subsets in estimated richness. The naive CD4 repertoires of a handful of donors were compared, and roughly 5% of clonotypes were shared.

Germline V CDR1 and CDR2: GTSNPN, SVGIG (reference sequence). The CDR3 consists of 13 residues. With 2 bases removed from V and 10 bases from J, the gap between germline ends came to 16 bases. The chain is built from TRBV30 and TRBJ2-3, with no clear D. Sample: memory CD4+ T cells sorted from blood. Subset of the sample: CD45RA-negative fraction. The clonotype comes from a man between 18 and 29 years old in good health. The CDR3 protein is CAWSSETLGAQYF. The CDR3 nucleotides are TGTGCCTGGAGTTCCGAGACCCTTGGGGCGCAGTATTTT.